This is a list of T cell receptor beta chains from one sample in a study of cytomegalovirus exposure and HLA in healthy donors. The assay was immunoSEQ multiplex PCR, and TCRdb's table has in-frame clones only and misses some. The sample records about 180,000 clones, under 85% being singletons. Sample: PBMCs. The receptors originated from a male donor in good health and CMV-seronegative. The CDR3 runs from the conserved cysteine through the conserved F or W. D genes are given only for firm matches. Clone size is not always given. Where it is, it says once, few, many or a class for expanded clones.

d_call clone_size j_call v_call cdr3_nt cdr3_aa
TRBD1 . TRBJ1-1 TRBV6-5 TGTGCCAGCAGGACAGGGGGCGAAAACACTGAAGCTTTCTTT CASRTGGENTEAFF
TRBD1 few TRBJ1-5 TRBV6-5 TGTGCCAGCTCGGGACAGGGACTCAATCAGCCCCAGCATTTT CASSGQGLNQPQHF
TRBD1 . TRBJ1-2 TRBV30 TGTGCCTGGGCGTGGGGGACAGGAAGCGTCGGCTACACCTTC CAWAWGTGSVGYTF
TRBD1 . TRBJ1-1 TRBV6-1 TGTGCCAGCGACAGGGCTGAAGCTTTCTTT CASDRAEAFF
. . TRBJ2-1 TRBV18 TGTGCCAGCTCACCAGTGTCGGGGACAAATGAGCAGTTCTTC CASSPVSGTNEQFF
. . TRBJ2-4 TRBV10-3 TGTGCCATCAGTGAGCCTGAGACAAAAAACATTCAGTACTTC CAISEPETKNIQYF
TRBD1 . TRBJ1-1 TRBV28 TGTGCCAGCAGTTTCCCTCCGGGACAGCACCTGAAGGACACTGAAGCTTTCTTT CASSFPPGQHLKDTEAFF
. once TRBJ1-2 TRBV9 TGTGCCAGCAGTGAGGCGTTCGGAGGCTACACCTTC CASSEAFGGYTF
. . TRBJ2-2 TRBV6-5 TGTGCCAGCAGTTACTCGGAGAACAAGGCCGGGGAGCTGTTTTTT CASSYSENKAGELFF
. . TRBJ1-2 TRBV4-3 TGCGCCAGCAGCCAAGATGGAGGGAGCTATGGCTACACCTTC CASSQDGGSYGYTF
. few TRBJ1-2 TRBV28 TGTGCCAGCAGTACCTACAGCTATGGCTACACCTTC CASSTYSYGYTF
. . TRBJ1-1 TRBV13 TGTGCCAGCAGCTTATCCCAGGGGAAAATGAACACTGAAGCTTTCTTT CASSLSQGKMNTEAFF
TRBD2 . TRBJ2-3 TRBV25-1 TGTGCCAGCAGGTGGGCGGGAGCGTCAGATACGCAGTATTTT CASRWAGASDTQYF
. . TRBJ1-5 TRBV19 TGTGCCAGTAGTTGGGCCTCCCCCAGCAATCAGCCCCAGCATTTT CASSWASPSNQPQHF
. . TRBJ1-5 TRBV28 TGTGCCAGCAGTTTATATTCGGGAAGTGGGATATATAGCAATCAGCCCCAGCATTTT CASSLYSGSGIYSNQPQHF
. . TRBJ2-7 TRBV13 TGTGCCAGCAGCTTAGATATCTACGAGCAGTACTTC CASSLDIYEQYF
. . TRBJ1-5 TRBV6-1 TGTGCCAGCAGGGACAACCAGCAGCCCCAGCATTTT CASRDNQQPQHF
TRBD2 . TRBJ2-7 TRBV7-9 TGTGCCAGCAGCCCCCCGACTAGCGGTTACGAGCAGTACTTC CASSPPTSGYEQYF
. . TRBJ1-3 TRBV30 TGTGCCTGGAGTCCACCAGGGTTCTTTGGAAACACCATATATTTT CAWSPPGFFGNTIYF
. . TRBJ1-1 TRBV5-1 TGCGCCAGCAGCCAGGGGAGTGAAGCTTTCTTT CASSQGSEAFF
TRBD2 . TRBJ2-5 TRBV5-4 TGTGCCAGCAGCTTGCGGGGAGGGGAGACCCAGTACTTC CASSLRGGETQYF
. . TRBJ2-7 TRBV7-8 TGTGCCAGCAGGCGAGGGCAGACCTACGAGCAGTACTTC CASRRGQTYEQYF
TRBD1 . TRBJ2-3 TRBV2 TGTGCCAGCAGTCCCTGGGGACAGGGGAACACAGATACGCAGTATTTT CASSPWGQGNTDTQYF
TRBD2 few TRBJ2-1 TRBV19 TGTGCCAGTAGTATCCCCTCCCCGGGACTAGTGTTTGTGGAGTGGCAGTTCTTC CASSIPSPGLVFVEWQFF
TRBD1 . TRBJ1-2 TRBV5-4 TGTGCCAGCAGCCCAACAGGGGGTGCTAACTATGGCTACACCTTC CASSPTGGANYGYTF
. . TRBJ1-6 TRBV18 TGTGCCAGCTCACCCACGACAGGCCCTCGTTCCTATAATTCACCCCTCCACTTT CASSPTTGPRSYNSPLHF
. few TRBJ2-7 TRBV28 TGTGCCAGCACATTTCGGTTGACCTACGAGCAGTACTTC CASTFRLTYEQYF
. few TRBJ2-3 TRBV6-5 TGTGCCAGCAGTTACGCTGGACAGTACACAGATACGCAGTATTTT CASSYAGQYTDTQYF
. . TRBJ1-5 TRBV6-6 TGTGCCAGCAGTTACCCGGCCGCAGGGAATCAGCCCCAGCATTTT CASSYPAAGNQPQHF
TRBD2 . TRBJ2-1 TRBV4-2 TGTGCCAGCAGCCTACACCGGGACTACGACAATGAGCAGTTCTTC CASSLHRDYDNEQFF
. . TRBJ2-3 TRBV10-3 TGTGCCATCAGTGAGTTAGGCACAGATACGCAGTATTTT CAISELGTDTQYF
TRBD2 . TRBJ2-2 TRBV6-6 TGTGCCAGCACGCTAGCGGGGGGGCTATCCACCGGGGAGCTGTTTTTT CASTLAGGLSTGELFF
TRBD1 few TRBJ1-4 TRBV15 TGTGCCACCAGCACCAGGACAGGGAATGAAAAACTGTTTTTT CATSTRTGNEKLFF
TRBD1 . TRBJ2-5 TRBV28 TGTGCCAGCACCCTAGCGGGGACAGGGGGTCTGTACCAAGAGACCCAGTACTTC CASTLAGTGGLYQETQYF
TRBD2 . TRBJ2-7 TRBV6-6 TGTGCCAGCAGTTTTACGGGGGGTTCGTACGAGCAGTACTTC CASSFTGGSYEQYF
TRBD2 . TRBJ2-2 TRBV13 TGTGCCAGCAGCGCTCCGGGACTAGCGGGAATCGGGGAGCTGTTTTTT CASSAPGLAGIGELFF
TRBD1 . TRBJ2-2 TRBV11-2 TGTGCCAGCAGGGCACGGGACAGGAATACCGGGGAGCTGTTTTTT CASRARDRNTGELFF
TRBD1 . TRBJ1-5 TRBV19 TGTGCCAGTAGTGGGGACAGGGTGGGGCAGCCCCAGCATTTT CASSGDRVGQPQHF
. . TRBJ2-7 TRBV28 TGTGCCAGCAGTTTCCGTCCCTACGAGCAGTACTTC CASSFRPYEQYF
. . TRBJ2-2 TRBV7-9 TGTGCCAGCAGCCTCGGCGGGGTCGGCTATGCCGGGGAGCTGTTTTTT CASSLGGVGYAGELFF
TRBD1 . TRBJ1-3 TRBV4-2 TGTGCCAGCAGCCAAGACCCGACAGGGGTGGGAAACACCATATATTTT CASSQDPTGVGNTIYF
TRBD2 . TRBJ2-1 TRBV27 TGTGCCAGCAGTTTACTAGCGGGCTCCTACAATGAGCAGTTCTTC CASSLLAGSYNEQFF
. . TRBJ2-2 TRBV9 TGTGCCAGCAGCGTAGGGCTAGCCGGTTGGACCGGGGAGCTGTTTTTT CASSVGLAGWTGELFF
. few TRBJ1-5 TRBV7-2 TGTGCCAGCAGCTTATCGCGAGGTCAGCCCCAGCATTTT CASSLSRGQPQHF
. . TRBJ1-1 TRBV19 TGTGCCAGTAGTATATCCGGGACTGGCACTGAAGCTTTCTTT CASSISGTGTEAFF
TRBD2 . TRBJ2-5 TRBV28 TGTGCCAGCAGCTCGACCGGGACTAGCGGGCCAGAGCAGTACTTC CASSSTGTSGPEQYF
. . TRBJ2-7 TRBV27 TGTGCCAGCAGTCCTGCGGGAAGGGACGAGCAGTACTTC CASSPAGRDEQYF